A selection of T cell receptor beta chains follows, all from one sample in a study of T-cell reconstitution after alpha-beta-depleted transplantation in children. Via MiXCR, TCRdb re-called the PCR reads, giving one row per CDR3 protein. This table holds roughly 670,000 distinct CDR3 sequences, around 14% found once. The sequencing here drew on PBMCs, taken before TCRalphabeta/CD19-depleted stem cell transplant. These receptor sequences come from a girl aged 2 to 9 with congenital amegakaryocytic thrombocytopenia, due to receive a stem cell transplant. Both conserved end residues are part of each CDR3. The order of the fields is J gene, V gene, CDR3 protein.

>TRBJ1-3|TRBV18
CASSPRREPGNTIYF
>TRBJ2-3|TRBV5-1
CASSYGTMEDTQYF
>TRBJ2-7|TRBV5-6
CASSLTGKRYEQYF
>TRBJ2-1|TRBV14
CASSADYGTGQGNEQFF
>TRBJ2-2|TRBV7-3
CASSLTRTGAGTGELFF
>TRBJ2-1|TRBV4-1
CASSFRLAGYNEQFF
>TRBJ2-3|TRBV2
CASSSAGLTDTQYF
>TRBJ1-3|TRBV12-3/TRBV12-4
CASSLLGDTIYF
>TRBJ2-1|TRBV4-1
CASSQDPLVRYNEQFF
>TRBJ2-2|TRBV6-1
CASSRDLNTGELFF
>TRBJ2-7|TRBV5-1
CASSLGGGAQYDYEQYF
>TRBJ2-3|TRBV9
CASSVGPSPTDTQYF
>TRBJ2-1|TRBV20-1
CCARARLAATYNEQFF
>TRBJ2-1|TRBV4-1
CASSQDPGQVIINEQFF
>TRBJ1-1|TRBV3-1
CASSRSGDTEAFF
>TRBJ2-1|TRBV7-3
CASSPYYSAGLAGPEQFF
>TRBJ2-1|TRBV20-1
CSGAGYNEQFF
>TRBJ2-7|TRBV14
CASSQRHEQYF
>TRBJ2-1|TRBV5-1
CASSLLDTNEQFF
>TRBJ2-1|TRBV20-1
CSARIGYNEQFF
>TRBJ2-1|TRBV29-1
CSWGVYNEQFF
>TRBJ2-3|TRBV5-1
CASSARTPTFTQYF
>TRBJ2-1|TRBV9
CASSVNTGGVLAGEFNEQFF
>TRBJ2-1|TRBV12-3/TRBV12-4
CASSRGPIISYNEQFF
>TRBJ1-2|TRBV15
CATSRWEAYGYTF
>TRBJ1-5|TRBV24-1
CATMLVLVNSNQPQHF
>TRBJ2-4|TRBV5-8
CAAVPRLLNLAKNIQYF
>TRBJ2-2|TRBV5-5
CASSLRAGETGELFF
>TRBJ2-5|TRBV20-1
CSAIRGNSQETQYF
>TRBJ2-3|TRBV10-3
CAIRPTSGRADTQYF
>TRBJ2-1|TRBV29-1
CSVEATSEQFF
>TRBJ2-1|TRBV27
CASSADLEGSYNEQFF
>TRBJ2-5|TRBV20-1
CSAFLAAGEGPETQYF
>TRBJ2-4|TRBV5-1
CASSPDSHLVAKNIQYF
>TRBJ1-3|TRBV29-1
CSVIQRGDGNTIYF
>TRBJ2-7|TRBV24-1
CATSDARLIYEQYF
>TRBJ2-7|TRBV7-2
CASSLITSGTYEQYF
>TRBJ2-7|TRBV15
CATSRGLDSYEQYF
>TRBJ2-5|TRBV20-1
CSARDRAGAQETQYF
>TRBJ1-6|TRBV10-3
CAISESRGQGQAPLHF
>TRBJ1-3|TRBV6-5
CASSYSSSFGNTIYF